This is a list of T cell receptor beta chains from one sample in a study of blood T cell repertoires in COVID-19. Sequencing used immunoSEQ multiplex PCR; TCRdb keeps in-frame clones, though not all of them. The table includes around 150,000 clones, roughly 88% detected once. Input material: peripheral blood. These receptors were taken from an elderly woman with active or convalescent COVID-19. Both conserved end residues are part of each CDR3. D genes are given only for firm matches. Rows give clone size only sometimes, using once, few, many, or a class for an expanded clone.

D gene	V gene	J gene	clone size	CDR3 protein	CDR3 DNA
TRBD1	TRBV7-9	TRBJ1-1	-	CASSLETGIEAFF	TGTGCCAGCAGCTTAGAGACAGGGATTGAAGCTTTCTTT
TRBD1	TRBV7-2	TRBJ1-2	-	CASSPGQGSNYGYTF	TGTGCCAGCAGCCCCGGACAGGGGTCTAACTATGGCTACACCTTC
-	TRBV27	TRBJ2-2	-	CASRIGQTNTGELFF	TGTGCCAGCAGAATAGGACAGACGAACACCGGGGAGCTGTTTTTT
TRBD2	TRBV27	TRBJ2-1	few	CASSLSTSFNEQFF	TGTGCCAGCAGTTTATCGACTAGCTTCAATGAGCAGTTCTTC
TRBD2	TRBV6-2/TRBV6-3	TRBJ2-5	-	CASSYAPGLAGQETQYF	TGTGCCAGCAGTTATGCACCGGGACTAGCGGGTCAAGAGACCCAGTACTTC
TRBD1	TRBV3-1/TRBV3-2	TRBJ1-2	-	CASRVTGGPGYTF	TGTGCCAGCAGGGTAACAGGGGGCCCTGGCTACACCTTC
TRBD1	TRBV19	TRBJ2-7	-	CASSIVMTGGDEQYF	TGTGCCAGTAGTATAGTCATGACAGGGGGCGACGAGCAGTACTTC
-	TRBV3-1/TRBV3-2	TRBJ2-7	-	CASSQEGAWWEGIYEQYF	TGTGCCAGCAGCCAAGAGGGGGCATGGTGGGAGGGCATCTACGAGCAGTACTTC
-	TRBV7-2	TRBJ1-1	few	CASSNSQNTEAFF	TGTGCCAGCAGCAACAGTCAGAACACTGAAGCTTTCTTT
TRBD1	TRBV7-8	TRBJ2-7	-	CASSLNDRGVYEQYF	TGTGCCAGCAGCTTAAACGACAGGGGGGTTTACGAGCAGTACTTC
-	TRBV9	TRBJ1-1	-	CASSSRMNTEAFF	TGTGCCAGCAGCTCCAGAATGAACACTGAAGCTTTCTTT
TRBD2	TRBV7-6	TRBJ2-2	once	CASSTYSGGTGELFF	TGTGCCAGCAGCACTTATTCGGGGGGCACCGGGGAGCTGTTTTTT
-	TRBV5-6	TRBJ1-1	-	CASRQDRSAEAFF	TGTGCCAGCAGGCAAGACAGGTCCGCTGAAGCTTTCTTT
-	TRBV5-6	TRBJ1-1	few	CASIHKTEAFF	TGTGCCAGCATCCACAAGACTGAAGCTTTCTTT
-	TRBV28	TRBJ1-4	-	CASSLLRGSREKLFF	TGTGCCAGCAGTTTATTGCGGGGGTCTCGGGAAAAACTGTTTTTT
-	TRBV9	TRBJ2-1	once	CASSPYYNEQFF	TGTGCCAGCAGCCCTTACTACAATGAGCAGTTCTTC
TRBD2	TRBV9	TRBJ2-5	-	CASSSGTRGWETQYF	TGTGCCAGCAGCTCCGGGACTAGGGGGTGGGAGACCCAGTACTTC
TRBD1	TRBV4-3	TRBJ1-2	-	CASSQPGQGYGYTF	TGCGCCAGCAGCCAACCGGGACAGGGGTATGGCTACACCTTC
TRBD1	TRBV4-3	TRBJ2-3	-	CASSQSGQGTDTQYF	TGCGCCAGCAGCCAGTCGGGACAGGGGACAGATACGCAGTATTTT
TRBD1	TRBV7-2	TRBJ1-5	-	CASSPTGGAFQPQHF	TGTGCCAGCAGCCCGACAGGGGGCGCATTTCAGCCCCAGCATTTT
TRBD1	TRBV7-9	TRBJ1-4	-	CASSKSTGLREKLFF	TGTGCCAGCAGCAAATCGACAGGGTTGAGGGAAAAACTGTTTTTT